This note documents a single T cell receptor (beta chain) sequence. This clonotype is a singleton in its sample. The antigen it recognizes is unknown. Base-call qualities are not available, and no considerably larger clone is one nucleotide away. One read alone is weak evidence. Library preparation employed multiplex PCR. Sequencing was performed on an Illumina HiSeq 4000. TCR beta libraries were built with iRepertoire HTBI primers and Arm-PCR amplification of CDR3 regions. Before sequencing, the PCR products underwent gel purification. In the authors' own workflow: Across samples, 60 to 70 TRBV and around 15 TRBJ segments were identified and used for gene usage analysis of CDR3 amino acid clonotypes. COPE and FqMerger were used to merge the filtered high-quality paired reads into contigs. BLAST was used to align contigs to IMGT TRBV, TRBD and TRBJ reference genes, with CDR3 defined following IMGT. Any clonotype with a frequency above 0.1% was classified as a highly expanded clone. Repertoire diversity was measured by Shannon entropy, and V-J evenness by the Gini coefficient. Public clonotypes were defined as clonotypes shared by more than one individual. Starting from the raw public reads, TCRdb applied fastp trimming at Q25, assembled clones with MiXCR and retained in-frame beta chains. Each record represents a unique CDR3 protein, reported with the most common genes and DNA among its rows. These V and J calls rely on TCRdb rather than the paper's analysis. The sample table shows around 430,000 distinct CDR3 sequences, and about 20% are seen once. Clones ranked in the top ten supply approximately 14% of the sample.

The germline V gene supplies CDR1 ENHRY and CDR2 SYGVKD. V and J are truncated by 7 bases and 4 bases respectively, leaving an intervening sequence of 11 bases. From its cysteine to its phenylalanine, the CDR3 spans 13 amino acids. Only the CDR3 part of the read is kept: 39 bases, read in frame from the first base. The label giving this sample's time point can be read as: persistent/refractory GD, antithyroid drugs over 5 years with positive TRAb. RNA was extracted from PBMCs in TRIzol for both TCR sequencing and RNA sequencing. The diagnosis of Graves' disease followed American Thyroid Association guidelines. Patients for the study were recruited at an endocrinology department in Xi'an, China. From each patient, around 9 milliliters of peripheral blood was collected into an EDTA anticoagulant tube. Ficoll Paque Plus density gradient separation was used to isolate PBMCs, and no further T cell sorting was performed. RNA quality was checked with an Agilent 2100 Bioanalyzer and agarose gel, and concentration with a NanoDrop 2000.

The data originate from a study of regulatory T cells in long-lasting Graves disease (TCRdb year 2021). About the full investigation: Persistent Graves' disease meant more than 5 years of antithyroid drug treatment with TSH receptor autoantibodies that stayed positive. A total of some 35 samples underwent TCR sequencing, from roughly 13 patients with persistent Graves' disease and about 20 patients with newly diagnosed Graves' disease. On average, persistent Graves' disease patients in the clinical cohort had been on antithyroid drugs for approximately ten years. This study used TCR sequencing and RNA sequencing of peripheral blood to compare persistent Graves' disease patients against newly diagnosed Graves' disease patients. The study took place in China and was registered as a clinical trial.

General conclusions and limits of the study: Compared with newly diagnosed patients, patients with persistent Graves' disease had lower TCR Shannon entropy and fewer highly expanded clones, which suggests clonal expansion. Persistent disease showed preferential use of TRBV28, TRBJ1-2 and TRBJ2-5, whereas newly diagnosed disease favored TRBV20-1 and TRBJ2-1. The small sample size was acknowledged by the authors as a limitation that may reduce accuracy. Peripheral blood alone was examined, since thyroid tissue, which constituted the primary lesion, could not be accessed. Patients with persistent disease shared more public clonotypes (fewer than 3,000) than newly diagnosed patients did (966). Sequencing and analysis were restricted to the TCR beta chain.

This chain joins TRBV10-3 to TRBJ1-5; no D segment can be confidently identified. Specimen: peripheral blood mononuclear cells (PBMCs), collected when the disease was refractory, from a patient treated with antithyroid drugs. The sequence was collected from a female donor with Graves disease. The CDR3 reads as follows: CAITADLNQPQHF. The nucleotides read TGTGCCATCACCGCAGATCTTAATCAGCCCCAGCATTTT.